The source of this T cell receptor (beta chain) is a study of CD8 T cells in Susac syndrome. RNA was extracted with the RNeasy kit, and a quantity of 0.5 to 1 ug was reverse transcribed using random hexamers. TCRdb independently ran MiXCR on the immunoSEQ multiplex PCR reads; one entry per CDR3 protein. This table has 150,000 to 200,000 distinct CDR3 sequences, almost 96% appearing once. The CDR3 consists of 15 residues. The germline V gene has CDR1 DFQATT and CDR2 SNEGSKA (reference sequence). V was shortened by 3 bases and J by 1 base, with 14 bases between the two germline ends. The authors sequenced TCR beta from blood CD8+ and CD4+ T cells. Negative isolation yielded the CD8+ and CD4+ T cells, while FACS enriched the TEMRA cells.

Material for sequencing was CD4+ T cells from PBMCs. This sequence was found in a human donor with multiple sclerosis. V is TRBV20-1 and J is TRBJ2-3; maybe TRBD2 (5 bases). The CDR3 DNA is TGCAGTGCTAGGAGTCTAGCAACTGGCACAGATACGCAGTATTTT. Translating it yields CSARSLATGTDTQYF.